This entry concerns a single TCR beta chain. Its antigen remains undetermined. No qualities accompany the bases; no much larger clone lies one base away. TCRbeta CDR3 regions were amplified from genomic DNA using the immunoSEQ Assay, a bias-controlled multiplex PCR. The authors' pipeline ran thus. Within the assay, amplification of reference gene primers was used to estimate how many nucleated cells each sample contained. Sequence reads were collapsed and filtered to measure the absolute abundance of every unique TCRbeta CDR3 rearrangement. For each sample, productive Simpson clonality was calculated as the square root of Simpson's diversity index over productive rearrangements. TCRdb carries this immuneACCESS record with in-frame sequences only. Its versions omit some clonotypes, under half of them owing to an unresolved V gene in the studies checked, with the rest unexplained. Clone size and the V and J calls come from that table; the DNA yielded D and trimming. This sample gives 100,000 to 150,000 clones in total; about 83% of them show up just once. Jointly, the top ten make up under 6% of the sample.

The collaborating institutions used their own protocols to collect whole blood in K2EDTA tubes. For TCRbeta analysis, collaborator samples were shipped as frozen whole blood, as isolated PBMCs, or as DNA extracted from either sample type. This sample is part of a study of blood T cell repertoires in COVID-19 (dated by TCRdb to 2018 to 2020). Background for the entire study: Samples covering the acute and convalescent phases of COVID-19 were provided by collaborators in the United States, Italy and Spain. The prospective study material was composed of cDNA or gDNA derived from T cells, B-cell-depleted T cells, or PBMCs. Deeply sampled blood TCRbeta repertoires from subjects exposed to, actively infected with, or recovered from COVID-19 were included in the dataset. The repertoires were released in a freely available public database intended as a resource for research on the immune response to SARS-CoV-2. The samples were drawn from two sources: the first 160 participants of the ongoing ImmuneRACE study, and 1,000 to 1,500 subjects contributed by 6 global collaborators. Sample metadata almost always included a de-identified subject ID, COVID-19 status, age in years and sex. HLA class I and class II types, where available, came from metadata supplied by the sample provider rather than from assay-based typing. What the research found in general, with its limitations: Clinical and demographic metadata were provided uncurated, with the amount varying by source and participant.

The CDR3 runs 16 amino acids, cysteine and phenylalanine included. Only the CDR3 region is kept as DNA, spanning 48 bases read in frame from base 1. Per the germline V gene, MDHEN is the CDR1 and SYDVKM is the CDR2. Germline trimming amounts to 6 bases on V and 0 bases on J, with 7 as the count of junction bases outside the gene matches. The sample taken for sequencing was peripheral blood. The clonotype comes from a man aged 80 or over with active or convalescent COVID-19. The V and J genes are TRBV28 and TRBJ1-5; the junction holds 8 bases that match TRBD1. At the DNA level, the sequence is TGTGCCAGCAGCCTTGACAGGGGCAATAGCAATCAGCCCCAGCATTTT. It translates to CASSLDRGNSNQPQHF.